This T cell receptor (beta chain) was identified in a study of T cells of healthy individuals. TCRdb ran MiXCR on the 5' RACE reads and lists one entry per CDR3 protein. Of nearly 100,000 distinct CDR3 sequences in the sample, about 16% were seen once. This clonotype was counted ten times or more. The clonotype was recovered from a human donor in good health.

This CDR3 is CASSHGLAETYEQYF. As DNA, the CDR3 is TGTGCCAGCAGCCACGGACTAGCGGAGACCTACGAGCAGTACTTC. The rearrangement uses TRBV7-2 and TRBJ2-7; 10 bases agree with TRBD2. Germline CDR1 SGHTA, CDR2 FQGNSA. Trimming cost V 5 bases and J 2 bases; bases outside gene matches: 6. CDR3 length: 15 amino acids.